This entry describes one TCR beta chain. The sample holds a few counts of this clone. No cognate antigen has been identified for it. No clone much larger than this one lies a single base away; base qualities are absent. This sample was included in a study of blood T cell repertoires in COVID-19 (dated by TCRdb to about 2020). Looking at the study overall: Collaborator samples came from the United States, Italy and Spain and covered acute and convalescent phases of COVID-19. The material from the prospective study consisted of cDNA or gDNA derived from T cells, B-cell-depleted T cells, or PBMCs. Deeply sampled blood TCRbeta repertoires from subjects exposed to, actively infected with, or recovered from COVID-19 were included in the dataset. A freely available public database, intended as a resource for researchers studying the immune response to SARS-CoV-2, is where the repertoires were released. Samples came from the ongoing ImmuneRACE study (first 160 participants) plus 1,254 subjects from 6 global collaborators. Nearly every sample came with metadata listing a de-identified subject ID, COVID-19 status, age in years and sex. Where available, HLA class I and class II types were obtained from metadata supplied by the sample provider rather than from assay-based typing.

At one collaborating source in Seattle, patients were enrolled during active infection and were followed longitudinally through the course of disease. Each collaborating institution followed its own protocols to collect whole blood in K2EDTA tubes. For TCRbeta analysis, collaborators shipped samples as frozen whole blood, isolated PBMCs, or DNA extracted from either of those sample types. General findings and caveats noted by the study authors: The amount of clinical and demographic metadata varied by source and participant and was provided uncurated.

TCRbeta CDR3 regions were amplified from genomic DNA by means of the immunoSEQ Assay, a bias-controlled multiplex PCR. The source study handled its data this way. The number of nucleated cells in each sample was estimated from the amplification of reference gene primers within the assay. To quantify the absolute abundance of each unique TCRbeta CDR3 rearrangement, sequence reads were collapsed and filtered. Productive Simpson clonality was computed per sample as the square root of Simpson's diversity index over productive rearrangements. The table comes from immuneACCESS by way of TCRdb, which keeps in-frame sequences with V and J called. Part of the clones is missing from these tables; in studies checked, under half for an unresolved V gene and the rest for unknown reasons. The DNA was the basis for D and trimming; V, J and clone size are from that table. For this sample there are around 260,000 clones; roughly four fifths appear just once. About a sixth of the sample goes to the ten largest clones.

The CDR3 runs 15 residues from the cysteine to the phenylalanine. The sequence is cut down to CDR3 DNA, 45 bases in frame from base 1. Here V drops 6 bases and J drops 4 bases, and the junction holds 9 bases not matched to any gene. This clonotype originated in a person aged 70 to 80 with COVID-19, enrolled during active disease. The sequence is built from TRBV23-1 and TRBJ2-1, and TRBD2 aligns with 7 junction nucleotides. TRBV23-1 is an ORF for which the function is uncertain. Sequencing used peripheral blood. The DNA reads as follows: TGCGCCAGCAGGAAGGGAGGGAGACTTTACAATGAGCAGTTCTTC. Its translation is CASRKGGRLYNEQFF.